The 21 T cell receptor beta chains below were found in one sample sequenced in a study of identical twins. Using its own MiXCR run on the 5' RACE reads, TCRdb lists one record per CDR3 protein. The data hold about 690,000 distinct CDR3 sequences, with 21% observed a single time. The same specimen was also included in a second study, on T cells expressing NK-cell markers.

The sample taken for sequencing was PBMCs. Receptor source: a woman aged 18-30 years in good health.

This clonotype was detected ten times or more. This chain joins TRBV3-1 and TRBJ1-5, with D uncertain. Germline V lookup: CDR1 LGHDT, CDR2 YNNKEL (reference sequence). This CDR3 has 15 amino acids. V was clipped by 0 bases and J by 4 bases, with 10 bases between them. CDR3 in amino acids: CASSQDRDDNQPQHF. The CDR3 DNA sequence: TGTGCCAGCAGCCAAGATCGCGATGATAATCAGCCCCAGCATTTT.

In this sample, this clonotype turned up many times. The chain carries TRBV12-3 or TRBV12-4 and TRBJ2-1, with no clear D. Deletions cut 7 bases from V and 9 bases from J, with 16 bases between. The CDR3 consists of 13 residues. Written as DNA, the CDR3 is TGTGCCAGCACCCCTCGTAGTTCTGGTGAGCAGTTCTTC. Translated: CASTPRSSGEQFF.

The chain carries TRBV11-2 and TRBJ2-1, with 8 bases lining up with TRBD2. J was trimmed by 9 bases and V by 0 bases; bases with no gene match: 13. The CDR3 is made up of 17 amino acids. The V gene's germline CDR1 is SGHAT and CDR2 FQNNGV. CDR3 sequence (DNA): TGTGCCAGCAGCTTAGAGGTCCGTCTAGCGGGCTTAGGTGAGCAGTTCTTC. This gives the protein CASSLEVRLAGLGEQFF.

The chain combines TRBV12-3 or TRBV12-4 with TRBJ1-4, with no clear D. The CDR3 runs 14 residues. Between the trimmed V and J ends, which lost 10 bases and 7 bases, there was a span of 19 bases. The CDR3 is CATRMGGIGEKLFF. CDR3 DNA sequence: TGTGCCACCCGGATGGGAGGGATCGGTGAAAAACTGTTTTTT.

The gene calls are TRBV4-2 and TRBJ2-3, with 9 bases matching TRBD2. The J segment lost 8 bases and the V segment lost 2 bases, leaving 17 bases of the junction unmatched. The CDR3 is 18 amino acids. Germline V gene sequence: CDR1 LGHNA, CDR2 YNFKEQ. CDR3 residues: CASSQTSTSRAGGRTQYF. The CDR3 DNA reads as TGTGCCAGCAGCCAAACCTCTACTTCTAGGGCGGGGGGGCGTACGCAGTATTTT.

This clonotype was seen at least ten times. The rearrangement joins TRBV10-3 to TRBJ2-7; 7 bases align to TRBD1. Germline trimming cut 7 bases from V and 3 bases from J; bases unmatched to any gene: 6. The germline V gene encodes CDR1 ENHRY and CDR2 SYGVKD. This CDR3 spans 13 amino acids. CDR3 DNA sequence: TGTGCCATCAAGGGGACAGACAACTACGAGCAGTACTTC. It codes for CAIKGTDNYEQYF.

This chain links TRBV7-2 with TRBJ2-7; no clear D. The V gene lost 5 bases and the J gene lost 6 bases, with 17 bases spanning the gap. Germline V gene sequence: CDR1 SGHTA, CDR2 FQGNSA. The CDR3 runs 14 residues. This CDR3 reads CASSDRTLLSEQYF. The CDR3 bases are TGTGCCAGCAGCGACCGAACACTTCTCTCCGAGCAGTACTTC.

The genes are TRBV20-1 and TRBJ1-3; no reliable D call. The V gene's germline CDR1 is DFQATT and CDR2 SNEGSKA (reference sequence). V shed 4 bases and J shed 4 bases, with 5 bases lying between them. This CDR3 is 11 amino acids long. The CDR3 loop is CSATLGNTIYF. For the CDR3, the DNA is TGCAGTGCTACGCTCGGAAACACCATATATTTT.

This chain joins TRBV15 and TRBJ2-7; D unresolved. Trimming shortened V by 1 base and J by 2 bases, and 12 bases separated the two germline ends. Germline loops: CDR1 LNHNV, CDR2 YYDKDF (reference sequence). The CDR3 is made up of 15 amino acids. CDR3 protein: CATSRGRLTAYEQYF. The CDR3 DNA reads as TGTGCCACCAGCAGAGGCAGGCTTACGGCCTACGAGCAGTACTTC.

This clonotype showed up many times. The V and J genes are TRBV6-5 and TRBJ1-4; a weak D match, TRBD1 (6 bases). There are 16 residues in the CDR3. Germline-derived CDR1 and CDR2 are MNHEY and SVGAGI. Between the trimmed V and J ends, which lost 3 bases and 8 bases, there was a span of 19 bases. The CDR3: CASSYPTDRKKEKLFF. Written as DNA, the CDR3 is TGTGCCAGCAGTTATCCGACCGACAGGAAAAAGGAAAAACTGTTTTTT.

This chain uses TRBV5-1 with TRBJ2-7; the D call may be TRBD1 or TRBD2 (5 bases each). This CDR3 has 15 amino acids. Germline loops: CDR1 SGHRS, CDR2 YFSETQ. Between the trimmed V and J ends, which lost 8 bases and 5 bases, there was a span of 23 bases. For the CDR3, the DNA is TGCGCCAGTACTGATCGGGGCCAAAGCTTCAACGAGCAGTACTTC. This translates into CASTDRGQSFNEQYF.

This chain links TRBV20-1 with TRBJ1-5, with D maybe TRBD1 (6 bases). The V gene lost 5 bases and the J gene lost 5 bases, with 13 bases spanning the gap. The CDR3 covers 13 residues. Per the germline V gene, CDR1 is DFQATT and CDR2 is SNEGSKA (reference sequence). DNA for the CDR3: TGCAGTGCTTGGCAGGGGAGGCATCAGCCCCAGCATTTT. It codes for CSAWQGRHQPQHF.

This sequence joins TRBV5-1 and TRBJ2-7; 9 nucleotides align to TRBD1. In germline, CDR1 is SGHRS, CDR2 YFSETQ. The junction had 8 bases not matched to a gene; V was cut back by 4 bases and J by 3 bases. The CDR3 loop spans 15 amino acids. The CDR3 is CASSDRGQGVYEQYF. CDR3 nucleotides: TGCGCCAGCAGCGACCGGGGACAGGGAGTCTACGAGCAGTACTTC.

This clonotype appeared many times. This chain connects TRBV5-5 to TRBJ2-5; D is perhaps TRBD1 (5 bases). V was clipped by 4 bases and J by 2 bases, with 12 bases between them. This CDR3 is built from 14 residues. Per the germline V gene, CDR1 is SGHKS and CDR2 is YYEKEE (reference sequence). CDR3 sequence: CASSPPGLQETQYF. The CDR3, as DNA: TGTGCCAGCAGCCCCCCAGGGCTACAAGAGACCCAGTACTTC. The full variable domain, with the rest looked up from reference TRBV5-5 and TRBJ2-5, is DAGVTQSPTHLIKTRGQQVTLRCSPISGHKSVSWYQQVLGQGPQFIFQYYEKEERGRGNFPDRFSARQFPNYSSELNVNALLLGDSALYLCASSPPGLQETQYFGPGTRLLVL.

The chain combines TRBV6-2 or TRBV6-3 with TRBJ2-7; TRBD1 matches at 7 bases. There are 14 residues in the CDR3. CDR1 MNHEY and CDR2 SVGEGT come from the germline V gene. V lost 2 bases, J lost 2 bases, and 3 bases stayed unmatched. The CDR3 reads CASSYVDRTYEQYF. The CDR3 DNA reads TGTGCCAGCAGTTACGTGGACAGGACCTACGAGCAGTACTTC.

This chain uses TRBV7-2 with TRBJ2-1; TRBD2 is a possible D gene (7 bases). Germline assignment: CDR1 SGHTA and CDR2 FQGNSA. The CDR3 extends over 15 amino acids. V was trimmed by 5 bases and J by 5 bases, leaving 16 bases between them. The DNA for the CDR3 is TGTGCCAGCAGCGAGGGGGTCGGGACTAACAATGAGCAGTTCTTC. It codes for CASSEGVGTNNEQFF.

The V call is TRBV2, the J call TRBJ1-5; perhaps TRBD1 as D (5 bases). The CDR3 length is 14 residues. CDR1 SNHLY and CDR2 FYNNEI come from the germline V gene. The ends were cut back, 6 bases at V and 2 bases at J, with 11 bases in the middle. Here the CDR3 reads CASSLQGRNQPQHF. In DNA, the CDR3 is TGTGCCAGCAGCTTGCAGGGACGCAATCAGCCCCAGCATTTT.

The rearrangement uses TRBV29-1 and TRBJ2-5; either TRBD1 or TRBD2 may fit D (5 bases each). With 7 bases removed from V and 5 bases from J, the gap between germline ends came to 14 bases. The CDR3 is 12 residues long. Germline CDR1 is SQVTM and CDR2 is ANQGSEA. DNA of the CDR3: TGCAGCGGGGACGTCCCGGGCGAGACCCAGTACTTC. This gives the protein CSGDVPGETQYF.

The chain has TRBV20-1 and TRBJ1-2; D possibly corresponds to TRBD1 (5 bases). V lost 3 bases and J lost 7, with 12 bases in between. Per germline, CDR1 DFQATT and CDR2 SNEGSKA (reference sequence). The CDR3 runs to 12 residues. The CDR3 DNA reads as TGCAGTGCTAGTAGTCAGGGCCTTGGCTACACCTTC. Translating gives CSASSQGLGYTF.

This clonotype was observed many times. The chain has TRBV12-5 and TRBJ2-1, with D unresolved. Germline V gene lookup returns CDR1 LGHNT and CDR2 FRNRAP. V lost 3 bases to trimming and J lost 8 bases, with 11 bases between them. The CDR3 contains 13 residues. For the CDR3, the DNA is TGTGCTAGTGGTTTACGCAGGATCGATGAGCAGTTCTTC. It translates to CASGLRRIDEQFF.

This clonotype was counted only a few times. V is TRBV3-1 and J is TRBJ2-7; perhaps TRBD2 as D (6 bases). This CDR3 spans 17 amino acids. The V and J ends lost 0 bases and 0 bases respectively, with 15 bases between them. Germline lookup yields CDR1 LGHDT and CDR2 YNNKEL (reference sequence). The CDR3 reads CASSQEQWGLVSYEQYF. The CDR3 coding sequence is TGTGCCAGCAGCCAAGAGCAATGGGGACTGGTCTCCTACGAGCAGTACTTC.